This T cell receptor (beta chain) was found in a study of T cells after yellow fever vaccination. MiXCR was run by TCRdb on the 5' RACE reads, yielding one entry per CDR3 protein. This sample carries about 99,000 distinct CDR3 sequences, 4.5% to 6% of them seen once, and the ten largest clones take roughly two fifths. Study results and limitations: Although the secondary response was weaker, it peaked faster, at day 5 versus 15.

The CDR3 loop spans 18 amino acids. This clonotype was counted between two and nine times. Antigen unknown. The starting material was CD8+ T cells sorted from PBMCs, obtained 10 days after the yellow fever booster vaccination. The origin of this receptor is a man in his late teens or twenties who received the YFV17D yellow fever vaccine. This chain connects TRBV21-1 to TRBJ2-1; the tabulated D call, TRBD2, remains unverified against the DNA. TRBV21-1 is tagged as a pseudogene. CDR3 region: CASSFRPGLSPPNNEQFF. CDR3 DNA sequence: TGTGCCAGCAGCTTCCGGCCGGGACTCTCTCCCCCCAACAATGAGCAGTTCTTC.